Following are 10 T cell receptor beta chains from one sample sequenced in a study of blood T cells in healthy people across ages. The authors ran a second PCR of roughly 6 to 12 cycles using a sample-barcoded 5' primer and a J-beta primer mix. TCRdb recomputed calls from the 5' RACE reads with MiXCR, one row per CDR3 protein. The sample carries 1.5 million to 1.9 million distinct CDR3 sequences, approximately 43% recorded once. Source material: blood. The origin of the receptors is a woman under 30 in good health.

The genes are TRBV18 and TRBJ1-1; D is unclear. V was clipped by 4 bases and J by 3 bases, with 9 bases between them. The germline V gene has CDR1 KGHSH and CDR2 LQKENI. The CDR3 consists of 13 residues. In DNA form, the CDR3 reads TGTGCCAGCTCACAGGAGCGGCACACTGAAGCTTTCTTT. As protein: CASSQERHTEAFF.

This clonotype was detected once. V and J are TRBV5-6 and TRBJ1-2; D unclear. The CDR3 covers 15 residues. Trimming removed 1 base at V and 0 bases at J, with 10 bases between. CDR1 and CDR2 from the germline V gene are SGHDT and YYEEEE. This chain's CDR3 is CASSLLEGPNYGYTF. The CDR3 nucleotides read TGTGCCAGCAGCTTGTTGGAGGGCCCTAACTATGGCTACACCTTC.

V usage is TRBV10-3 and J usage is TRBJ2-7, with TRBD2 matching 8 bases. The CDR3 totals 15 residues. Germline V CDR1 and CDR2: ENHRY, SYGVKD. Trimming cost V 6 bases and J 1 base; bases outside gene matches: 8. The CDR3 DNA is TGTGCCATCAGGGAGGGACTAGGGGAGTCCTACGAGCAGTACTTC. Protein sequence: CAIREGLGESYEQYF.

As concerns this clonotype: The junction departs from germline at one end; a sequencing error may be responsible. The chain joins TRBV7-2 to TRBJ1-2; the D is unclear. This CDR3 has 17 residues. Germline assignment: CDR1 SGHTA and CDR2 FQGNSA. CDR3 nucleotides: TGTGCCAGCAACTTAGAGCCCCGCGGAAGTGGGTACTATGGCTACACCTTC. Translation gives CASNLEPRGSGYYGYTF.

The chain has TRBV5-1 and TRBJ1-1; D gene uncertain. Trimming took 4 bases from V and 0 from J, leaving 10 bases between them. The CDR3 length is 14 residues. Germline loops: CDR1 SGHRS, CDR2 YFSETQ. CDR3 sequence (DNA): TGCGCCAGCAGCCCCGCCCGTATGAACACTGAAGCTTTCTTT. Encoded protein: CASSPARMNTEAFF.

This clonotype was counted a few times. The V call is TRBV20-1, the J call TRBJ1-3; D not resolved. The CDR3 loop spans 13 amino acids. The germline V and J ends were trimmed by 7 bases and 2 bases, with 12 bases remaining between them. CDR1 and CDR2 from the germline V gene are DFQATT and SNEGSKA (reference sequence). CDR3 protein: CSVPSGTGNTIYF. The CDR3 DNA sequence: TGCAGTGTTCCATCCGGGACTGGAAACACCATATATTTT.

This clonotype was seen ten or more times. The genes are TRBV7-3 and TRBJ2-1, with 11 positions matching TRBD2. The CDR3 spans 15 residues. The junction had 6 bases not matched to a gene; V was cut back by 3 bases and J by 8 bases. Germline loops: CDR1 SGHTA, CDR2 FQGTGA. The CDR3 DNA follows: TGTGCCAGCAGCTTTCGGACTAGCGGGCGCGATGAGCAGTTCTTC. This codes for CASSFRTSGRDEQFF.

The CDR3 spells CASSLMHAGTDTQYF. The CDR3 DNA sequence: TGTGCCAGCAGCTTAATGCACGCAGGCACAGATACGCAGTATTTT. The chain joins TRBV7-3 to TRBJ2-3; D ambiguous. Germline assignment: CDR1 SGHTA and CDR2 FQGTGA. V lost 1 base to trimming and J lost 1 base, with 9 bases between them. There are 15 residues in the CDR3.

The chain has TRBV20-1 and TRBJ2-5, with 9 nucleotides matching TRBD1. Germline loops: CDR1 DFQATT, CDR2 SNEGSKA (reference sequence). With 6 bases clipped from V and 2 bases from J, the junction kept 7 bases outside the gene matches. This CDR3 region has 14 residues. CDR3 in amino acids: CSAADRGRQETQYF. DNA for the CDR3: TGCAGTGCCGCAGACAGGGGGAGACAAGAGACCCAGTACTTC.

The chain links TRBV28 to TRBJ1-1; D gene uncertain. The V and J ends lost 1 base and 8 bases respectively, with 8 bases between them. Germline V lookup: CDR1 MDHEN, CDR2 SYDVKM. This CDR3 contains 12 residues. The CDR3 nucleotides are TGTGCCAGCAGTTTATCCCTGGCAGAAGCTTTCTTT. This encodes CASSLSLAEAFF.